This T cell receptor (beta chain) was observed in a study of cytomegalovirus exposure and HLA in healthy donors (dated by TCRdb to 2016 to 2017). As for the study more broadly: An earlier analysis of roughly 500 of the donors reported approximately 260 Gb of sequence data and about 120 million unique TCR beta sequences obtained from approximately 180 million T cells. A later analysis re-examined previously published TCR beta repertoires from hundreds of donors and added high-resolution HLA genotyping to investigate patterns of TCR occurrence. Besides the first cohort of under 700 subjects, a separate validation cohort made up of 120 or so different subjects was used. HLA typing covered class I and class II loci at four-digit resolution. Rather than using new phenotypic data, the later analysis identified candidate immune exposures from TCR beta sequences and from how often those sequences occurred across donors. An earlier analysis of several hundred of the donors applied high-throughput TCR beta sequencing to assess whether each TCR beta V gene segment acted as functional or pseudogenic. The number of donors typed differed by locus, with 629-630 for A, B, C, DRB1 and DQB1, roughly 550 for DQA1, under 610 for DPA1, and under 490 for DPB1. A later genetic analysis used genome-wide SNP genotypes for about three fifths of the 666 donors, treating that subset as a discovery cohort. The study combined high-throughput TCR immunosequencing, statistical association of individual TCRs with disease status, and machine learning to predict cytomegalovirus infection status. A handful of DR-DQ haplotypes were handled as single units for association and clustering because linkage in the cohort was strong. The study was designed to test whether signatures of past pathogen exposure could be identified by cataloging public T cell receptors. The genetic ancestry cluster associated with self-reported Caucasian donors included 65% to 90% of the 398 genotyped donors. An early release covering around 630 HLA-typed donors comprised roughly 300 gigabases of sequencing data and around 80 million unique TCR sequences. Donor age, sex, ethnicity and CMV serostatus were compiled alongside the repertoire data. The T cell repertoires of some 670 subjects were profiled by immunosequencing and related to cytomegalovirus serostatus. All discovery cohort repertoires had been generated on a single sequencing platform. Among 300 to 500 genotyped donors of the cohort, an average of around 220,000 unique TCR beta nucleotide sequences was sequenced per donor, of which roughly 17% were non-productive. General findings and caveats noted by the study authors: The authors suggested that the approach could potentially be generalized to other disease states and immunological phenotypes. A later analysis found that most CMV-associated TCR beta chains appeared HLA-restricted, with HLA associations seemingly driven largely by CMV exposure. Only TCR beta chains were sequenced in this cohort, and the absence of alpha or paired-chain data limited detectable features. In a later analysis, TCR association rates were found to vary across HLA loci, with the most associated TCRs seen for DRB1 alleles and the fewest for HLA-C alleles. The sequencing pipeline was judged likely to have produced a cluster of highly shared sequence variants as a technical artifact. A later genetic analysis reported fewer N-insertions in productive TCRs among donors in an Asian-associated ancestry cluster than the roughly 720-donor mean. Correlated functional status among segregating V segments might be attributable to linkage disequilibrium, but an unknown experimental factor could not be ruled out. Most TCR sequences were observed very rarely across donors, whereas some public TCRs were present in many individuals. Several of the top co-occurrence clusters appeared to be linked to parvovirus B19, influenza, CMV and Epstein-Barr virus, according to a later analysis. In an earlier analysis of 450 to 750 of the donors, most TCR beta V segments appeared in productive rearrangements about 87% or about 30% of the time, broadly matching IMGT annotations. Specific HLA alleles were associated with 16,951 TCR beta sequences at a false discovery rate of 0.05 in a later analysis. The classifier was reported to diagnose cytomegalovirus status with high specificity and sensitivity in both the original and validation cohorts. A few of the identified cytomegalovirus-associated TCR beta chains were confirmed in vitro to be specific for cytomegalovirus antigens. Because HLA typing was missing for some donors at each locus, association tests included only the typed subset. In a later analysis, HLA-associated TCR beta chains were found to be more clonally expanded and to have lower generation probabilities than equally common non-associated chains. Roughly uniform sequencing depth across donors was assumed in presence/absence analyses, although this assumption may not hold. The earlier analysis of a few hundred of the donors excluded fewer than 20 rarely observed V segments, including chromosome 9 orphons, because counts were too low. Strong co-occurrence of HLA alleles, especially DR and DQ, made assigning TCR associations to individual alleles difficult. In a later genetic analysis, a missense DCLRE1C variant was associated with V-gene and J-gene trimming of TCR beta chains, and the association was replicated in an independent cohort. CMV serostatus was the only immune exposure information available for the cohort. A further reported finding was that TCR beta sequences accurately predicted the HLA-A and HLA-B alleles for most subjects in the first cohort. A total of around 150 TCR beta chains were listed by the study as associated with cytomegalovirus.

The cohort was made up of roughly 670 healthy bone marrow donors. At the time of sampling, all cohort members were nominally healthy, though unrecorded immune exposures were likely present. The donor was CMV seropositive and was included in the group of approximately 310 seropositive cohort members. A peripheral blood sample was collected from each donor, and TCR beta sequencing was performed on peripheral blood mononuclear cells. Genomic DNA extraction from the blood cell samples was performed with the Qiagen DNeasy Blood Extraction Kit. Libraries were built with the immunoSEQ multiplex PCR assay. For the multiplex PCR, a mixture combining 60 forward primers for TCR Vbeta segments and 13 reverse primers for TCR Jbeta segments was used. The CDR3 region of rearranged TCR beta genes was amplified from genomic DNA with a multiplex PCR assay. The amplified TCR beta libraries were sequenced on the Illumina HiSeq System as 87-base-pair reads. As for how the authors treated the data: A later analysis counted about 76 million unique TCR beta chains across the 666 repertoires, and roughly 10 million of these chains were shared by at least two donors. A nearest-neighbor algorithm error-corrected the raw reads and collapsed the reads into unique sequences, merging closely related sequences to remove PCR and sequencing errors. CDR3 sequences were aligned to IMGT reference sequences to assign V, D and J gene segments. Each retained sequence needed at least a six-nucleotide match to both a V gene segment and a J gene segment. A rearrangement was called productive if the CDR3 had no stop codons and remained in frame with V and J, and every other rearrangement was called non-productive. CDR3 was defined by IMGT convention, running from the second conserved V-encoded cysteine to the conserved J-encoded phenylalanine. The earlier analysis of 500 to 600 of the donors excluded sequences that lacked an unambiguous match to a single V gene segment. An earlier analysis of 500 to 600 of the donors classified V segments as functional when productive rearrangements were above 56.7% and as segregating when the standard deviation between donors was above 5%. To diagnose cytomegalovirus status from the catalog of TCR beta chain sequences, a statistical classification framework was built. In a later analysis, TCR nucleotide sequences were compared against IMGT/GENE-DB human TR gene sequences so that V and J genes could be assigned. In a later analysis, CDR3 sequences and most-parsimonious VDJ recombination scenarios were assigned using the TCRdist pipeline. In a later analysis, each TCR beta chain was defined by its CDR3 amino acid sequence together with its V-gene family, and reads without a unique V-gene family were excluded. A later analysis removed 500 to 600 highly shared, low-generation-probability nucleotide sequences to deal with suspected cross-contamination and a sequencing artifact. In a later analysis, a clonal expansion index for each public chain was calculated from normalized within-repertoire ranks of inferred template counts. In a later analysis, generation probabilities were computed using a VDJ recombination model fitted to out-of-frame rearrangements, and the results were checked against IGoR. A later analysis scored TCR-TCR, TCR-HLA and TCR-CMV co-occurrence with hypergeometric tests, applying a repertoire-size bias correction to TCR pairs. A later analysis estimated false discovery rates by permuting HLA or CMV assignments 20 times. In a later analysis, co-occurring TCRs were grouped with DBSCAN, and TCRdist sequence similarity was added when clustering was performed within HLA-allele-positive subsets. For co-occurrence clustering, repertoires with fewer than 30,000 or more than 120,000 public chains were excluded, along with roughly 5 repertoires with anomalous nucleotide sharing. Not all clones reach the TCRdb copy of this immuneACCESS table, which keeps in-frame sequences only. Checked studies attribute under half of the gap to unresolved V genes and leave the rest unexplained. The V and J calls and clone size were taken over from that table, and D and trimming were inferred from the DNA. In all, the sample holds about 120,000 clones, and under 20% of those were seen once. The top ten clones comprise approximately 2.6% of the sample.

This clone was observed a handful of times. Its binding antigen is unknown. There are no base qualities to consult, and no much larger clone falls within one base. The receptor was isolated from a female donor in good health and CMV-seropositive. Input material: PBMCs.

In nucleotides, the sequence is TGTGCCAGCAGTTGGAGTAGCCCGCAGGGTACGCAGTATTTT. Its protein reads: CASSWSSPQGTQYF. The chain uses TRBV2 and TRBJ2-3; the D gene is possibly TRBD1, with 5 bases matching. Trimming costs V 5 bases and J 8 bases, and their ends lie 17 bases apart. The germline V gene sets CDR1 to SNHLY and CDR2 to FYNNEI. Counted from cysteine to phenylalanine, this CDR3 has 14 amino acids. Only the CDR3 DNA stays, 42 bases, in frame from base 1. The full variable domain, with segments outside the CDR3 supplied by the reference TRBV2 and TRBJ2-3 proteins, appears as EPEVTQTPSHQVTQMGQEVILRCVPISNHLYFYWYRQILGQKVEFLVSFYNNEISEKSEIFDDQFSVERPDGSNFTLKIRSTKLEDSAMYFCASSWSSPQGTQYFGPGTRLTVL.